The clone carrying this T cell receptor beta chain was counted a few times. Its antigen is unidentified. The sample is drawn from a study of CD8 T cells in ankylosing spondylitis. CDR1 and CDR2 (germline): SGHRS, YFSETQ. V lost 4 bases and J 2 bases, leaving 17 bases between the germline ends. The CDR3 is made up of 16 amino acids. In making TCR beta libraries, quantitative 5'-RACE with molecular barcodes was used. MiXCR, applied by TCRdb to the 5' RACE reads, yields one record per CDR3 protein. The repertoire holds 150,000 to 200,000 distinct CDR3 sequences, with 10% to 15% as singletons. Study results and limitations: Clones linked to the disease showed a CD8+ phenotype. They occurred at relatively low frequencies in peripheral blood. Matched ankylosing spondylitis synovial fluid reportedly showed significant enrichment of disease-linked clones.

Sequenced: blood, either unsorted or a sorted T cell fraction (not recorded which). The origin of this receptor is a female donor with ankylosing spondylitis or in good health (not recorded which). V and J are TRBV5-1 and TRBJ2-3; tentative D call: TRBD1 (7 bases). The DNA of the CDR3 is TGCGCCAGCAGCCCCAGGAGGGGACAGATCACAGATACGCAGTATTTT. Translation gives CASSPRRGQITDTQYF.